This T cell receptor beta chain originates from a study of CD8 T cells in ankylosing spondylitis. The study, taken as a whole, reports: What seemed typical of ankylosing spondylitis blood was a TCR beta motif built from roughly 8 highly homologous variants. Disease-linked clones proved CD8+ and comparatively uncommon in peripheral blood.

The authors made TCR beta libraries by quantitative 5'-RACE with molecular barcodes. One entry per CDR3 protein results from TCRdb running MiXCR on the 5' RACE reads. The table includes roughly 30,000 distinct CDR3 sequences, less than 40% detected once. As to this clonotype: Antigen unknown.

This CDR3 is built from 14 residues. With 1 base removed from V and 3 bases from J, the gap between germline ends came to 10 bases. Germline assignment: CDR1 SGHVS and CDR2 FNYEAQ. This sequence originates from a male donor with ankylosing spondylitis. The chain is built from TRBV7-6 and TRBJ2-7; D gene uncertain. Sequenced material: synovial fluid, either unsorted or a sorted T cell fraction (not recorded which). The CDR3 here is CASSLGGSFYEQYF. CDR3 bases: TGTGCCAGCAGCTTAGGGGGATCTTTCTACGAGCAGTACTTC. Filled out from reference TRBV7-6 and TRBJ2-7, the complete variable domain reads GAGVSQSPRYKVTKRGQDVALRCDPISGHVSLYWYRQALGQGPEFLTYFNYEAQQDKSGLPNDRFSAERPEGSISTLTIQRTEQRDSAMYRCASSLGGSFYEQYFGPGTRLTVT.